This section outlines one T cell receptor (beta chain) sequence together with its context. Germline V gene sequence: CDR1 SGHTA, CDR2 FQGNSA. V was shortened by 6 bases and J by 6 bases, with 17 bases between the two germline ends. This CDR3 has 15 residues. The data originate from a study of T-cell memory formation after mild COVID-19. TCRdb processed the 5' RACE reads anew with MiXCR; each CDR3 protein has one entry. The sample lists some 310,000 distinct CDR3 sequences; 20% to 25% were seen once. The sequence derives from a man between 18 and 29 years old who had mild COVID-19 (a few samples of this study predate the infection). Cell type and time point are not known. Sample: PBMCs or a T cell subset sorted from them (not recorded which). V gene TRBV7-2 combines with J gene TRBJ2-2; D gene unclear. CDR3 sequence reads: CASRVIDSGAGELFF. The CDR3 coding sequence is TGTGCCAGCAGGGTAATAGATTCCGGCGCCGGGGAGCTGTTTTTT.